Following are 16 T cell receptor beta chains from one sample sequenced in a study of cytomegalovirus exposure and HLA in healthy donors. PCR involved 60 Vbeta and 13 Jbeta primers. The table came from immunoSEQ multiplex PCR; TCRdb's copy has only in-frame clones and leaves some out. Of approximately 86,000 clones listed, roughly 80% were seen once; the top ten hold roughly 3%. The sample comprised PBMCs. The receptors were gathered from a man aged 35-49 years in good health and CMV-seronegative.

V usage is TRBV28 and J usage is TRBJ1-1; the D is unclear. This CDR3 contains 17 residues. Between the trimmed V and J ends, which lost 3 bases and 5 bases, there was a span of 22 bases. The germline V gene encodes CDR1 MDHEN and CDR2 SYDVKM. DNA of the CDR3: TGTGCCAGCAGTTTTACGGCTGTCGCCTCAAGGCGGACTGAAGCTTTCTTT. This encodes CASSFTAVASRRTEAFF. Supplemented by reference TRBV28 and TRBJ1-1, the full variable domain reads DVKVTQSSRYLVKRTGEKVFLECVQDMDHENMFWYRQDPGLGLRLIYFSYDVKMKEKGDIPEGYSVSREKKERFSLILESASTNQTSMYLCASSFTAVASRRTEAFFGQGTRLTVV.

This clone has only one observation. The CDR3 region is CASSQTRLAGYSYNEQFF. In DNA form, the CDR3 reads TGTGCCAGCAGCCAAACTCGGCTAGCGGGGTACTCCTACAATGAGCAGTTCTTC. The rearrangement uses TRBV9 and TRBJ2-1, with TRBD2 identical over 9 bases. Germline V CDR1 and CDR2: SGDLS, YYNGEE. The CDR3 contains 18 residues. J lost 0 bases, V lost 4 bases, and 11 bases had no gene match. The full variable domain, with the rest looked up from reference TRBV9 and TRBJ2-1, is DSGVTQTPKHLITATGQRVTLRCSPRSGDLSVYWYQQSLDQGLQFLIQYYNGEERAKGNILERFSAQQFPDLHSELNLSSLELGDSALYFCASSQTRLAGYSYNEQFFGPGTRLTVL.

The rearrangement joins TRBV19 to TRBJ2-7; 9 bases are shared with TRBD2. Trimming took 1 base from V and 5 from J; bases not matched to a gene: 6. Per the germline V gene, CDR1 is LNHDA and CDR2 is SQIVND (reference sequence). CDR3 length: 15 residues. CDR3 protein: CASSIGGLAGNEQYF. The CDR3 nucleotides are TGTGCCAGTAGTATAGGCGGGCTAGCGGGAAACGAGCAGTACTTC.

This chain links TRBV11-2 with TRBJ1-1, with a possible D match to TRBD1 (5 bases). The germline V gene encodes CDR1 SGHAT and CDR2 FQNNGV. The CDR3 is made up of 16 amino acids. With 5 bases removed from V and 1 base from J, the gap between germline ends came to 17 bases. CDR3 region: CASSQGAGPGNTEAFF. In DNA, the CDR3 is TGTGCCAGCAGCCAAGGCGCGGGGCCTGGGAACACTGAAGCTTTCTTT.

The CDR3 region has the DNA TGTGCCAGCAGTTATTTGGACAGGGGGTTTGGCTACACCTTC. Amino acids: CASSYLDRGFGYTF. V gene TRBV27 combines with J gene TRBJ1-2; TRBD1 matches 10 bases. This CDR3 contains 14 residues. V lost 4 bases to trimming and J lost 7 bases; unmatched junction nucleotides: 6. Germline values: CDR1 MNHEY, CDR2 SMNVEV (reference sequence).

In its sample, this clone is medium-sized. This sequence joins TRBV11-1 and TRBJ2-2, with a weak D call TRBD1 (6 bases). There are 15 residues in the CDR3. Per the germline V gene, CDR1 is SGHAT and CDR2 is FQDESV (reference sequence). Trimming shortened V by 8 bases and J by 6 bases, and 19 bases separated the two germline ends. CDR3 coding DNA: TGTGCCAGCTCTTTCCCACAGGGAGTCGCCGGGGAGCTGTTTTTT. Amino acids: CASSFPQGVAGELFF.

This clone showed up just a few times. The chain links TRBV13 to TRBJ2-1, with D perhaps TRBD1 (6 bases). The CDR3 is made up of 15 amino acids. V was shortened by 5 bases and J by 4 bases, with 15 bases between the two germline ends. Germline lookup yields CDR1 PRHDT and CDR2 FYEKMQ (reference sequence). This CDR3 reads CASSVTGQLYNEQFF. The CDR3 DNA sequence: TGTGCCAGCAGCGTTACAGGGCAATTATACAATGAGCAGTTCTTC.

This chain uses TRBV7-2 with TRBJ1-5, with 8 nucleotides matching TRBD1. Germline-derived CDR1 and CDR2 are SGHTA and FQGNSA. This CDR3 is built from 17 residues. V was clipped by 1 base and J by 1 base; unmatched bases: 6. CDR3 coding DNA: TGTGCCAGCAGCTTAGGAATCAGGGGGCCAAGCAATCAGCCCCAGCATTTT. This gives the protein CASSLGIRGPSNQPQHF.

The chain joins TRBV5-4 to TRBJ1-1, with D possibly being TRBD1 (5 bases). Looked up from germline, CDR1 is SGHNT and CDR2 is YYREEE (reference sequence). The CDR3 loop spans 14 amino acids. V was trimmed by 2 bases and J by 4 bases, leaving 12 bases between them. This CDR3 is CASSFFGAATEAFF. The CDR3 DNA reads TGTGCCAGCAGCTTTTTTGGGGCGGCCACTGAAGCTTTCTTT.

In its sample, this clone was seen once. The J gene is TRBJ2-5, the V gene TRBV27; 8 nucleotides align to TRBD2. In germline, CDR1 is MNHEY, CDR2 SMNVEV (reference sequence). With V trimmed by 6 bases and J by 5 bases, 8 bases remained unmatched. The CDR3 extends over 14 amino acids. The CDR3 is CASRRGGQEETQYF. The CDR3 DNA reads TGTGCCAGCAGACGGGGGGGCCAGGAGGAGACCCAGTACTTC.

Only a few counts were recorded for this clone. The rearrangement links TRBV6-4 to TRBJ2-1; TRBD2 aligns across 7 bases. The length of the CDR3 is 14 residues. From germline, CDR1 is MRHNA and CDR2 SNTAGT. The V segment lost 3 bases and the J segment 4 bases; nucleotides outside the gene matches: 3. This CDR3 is CASSESGNYNEQFF. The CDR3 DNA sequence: TGTGCCAGCAGTGAAAGCGGGAATTACAATGAGCAGTTCTTC.

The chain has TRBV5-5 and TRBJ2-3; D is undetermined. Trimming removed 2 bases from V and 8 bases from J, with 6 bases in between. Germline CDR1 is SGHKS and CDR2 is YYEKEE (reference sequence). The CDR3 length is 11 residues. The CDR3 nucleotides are TGTGCCAGCAGCTTAGATAGTACGCAGTATTTT. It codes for CASSLDSTQYF.

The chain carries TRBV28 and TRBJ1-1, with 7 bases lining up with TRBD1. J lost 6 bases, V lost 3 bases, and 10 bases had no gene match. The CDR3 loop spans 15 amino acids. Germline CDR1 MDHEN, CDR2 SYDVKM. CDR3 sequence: CASSFEAGGIPEAFF. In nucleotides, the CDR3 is TGTGCCAGCAGTTTTGAGGCAGGGGGTATCCCTGAAGCTTTCTTT. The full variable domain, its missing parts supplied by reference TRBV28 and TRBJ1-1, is DVKVTQSSRYLVKRTGEKVFLECVQDMDHENMFWYRQDPGLGLRLIYFSYDVKMKEKGDIPEGYSVSREKKERFSLILESASTNQTSMYLCASSFEAGGIPEAFFGQGTRLTVV.

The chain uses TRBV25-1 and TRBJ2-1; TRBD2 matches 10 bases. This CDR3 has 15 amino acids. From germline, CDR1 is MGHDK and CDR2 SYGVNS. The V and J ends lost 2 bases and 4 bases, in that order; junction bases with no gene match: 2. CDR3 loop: CASSEGTSAYNEQFF. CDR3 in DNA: TGTGCCAGCAGTGAAGGGACTAGCGCTTACAATGAGCAGTTCTTC.

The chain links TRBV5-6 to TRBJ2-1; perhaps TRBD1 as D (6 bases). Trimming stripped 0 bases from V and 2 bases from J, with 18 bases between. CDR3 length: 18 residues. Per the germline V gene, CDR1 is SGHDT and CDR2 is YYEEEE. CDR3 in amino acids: CASSLGVLDSSAYNEQFF. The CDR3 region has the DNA TGTGCCAGCAGCTTGGGGGTTTTGGACAGCAGCGCCTACAATGAGCAGTTCTTC.

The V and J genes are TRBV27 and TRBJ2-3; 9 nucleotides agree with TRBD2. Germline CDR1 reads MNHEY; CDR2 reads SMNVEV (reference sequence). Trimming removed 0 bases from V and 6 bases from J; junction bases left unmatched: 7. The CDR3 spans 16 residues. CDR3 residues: CASSLSGGGARDTQYF. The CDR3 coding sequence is TGTGCCAGCAGTTTATCGGGCGGGGGGGCCAGGGATACGCAGTATTTT.